The entry below describes one TCR beta chain. Its antigen is not known. Production of TCR beta cDNA relied on 5'RACE template switching with UMIs. TCRdb reprocessed the 5' RACE reads and reports one entry per CDR3 protein, with no DNA. The sample has about 150,000 distinct CDR3 sequences; the top ten hold approximately 35%. The source of the sample is a study of T cells expressing NK-cell markers. Background on the study: Obtained from sorted CD3+CD56+NKG2C+, CD3+CD56+NKG2C- and CD3+CD56-NKG2C+ T cells were the TCR beta repertoires.

Per the germline V gene, CDR1 is SQVTM and CDR2 is ANQGSEA. The length of the CDR3 is 11 residues. Study-level findings and limits: There were a few donors in whom these clonotypes also led the CD3+CD56-NKG2C+ fraction. NKG2C+ dominant clonotype frequencies in several donors were roughly 1.0-7.5% of CD8+ T cells.

This clonotype originated in a woman in her forties or fifties in good health. The chain couples TRBV29-1 to TRBJ2-1; with no DNA, the TCRdb D assignment of TRBD1 cannot be verified. Sequencing was carried out using blood T cells: a sorted CD56 or NKG2C T cell subset, CD4+ or CD8+ T cells, or bulk PBMC T cells (not recorded which). The CDR3 region is CSQGEWGEQFF.